The clone carrying this T cell receptor beta chain appeared a single time. What it binds is not known. One entry per CDR3 protein, called by TCRdb with MiXCR from the reads. The data show nearly 700,000 distinct CDR3 sequences, around a third seen once. The V segment lost 0 bases and the J segment 2 bases; nucleotides outside the gene matches: 4. Germline CDR1 and CDR2: SGHRS and YFSETQ. This CDR3 comprises 16 residues. The data stem from a study of T cell repertoires in cytomegalovirus infection. Study-level findings and limits: Totalled public TCR beta family frequency picked out people who carried CMV plus the relevant HLA. CMV-specific HLA-C-restricted TCR beta clonotypes dominated the ex vivo response.

The source is a human donor in good health (CMV status not recorded). Some clones in this sample may be carry-over from other donors' samples. The chain recombines TRBV5-1 with TRBJ2-3, with 9 bases that match TRBD2. This sample comprised cultured PBMCs, obtained from culture after CMV antigen stimulation. The CDR3 loop reads CASSLGAGGLTDTQYF. For the CDR3, the DNA is TGCGCCAGCAGCTTGGGTGCGGGGGGGCTCACAGATACGCAGTATTTT.